This TCR beta chain comes out of a study of PD-1 blockade in classical Hodgkin lymphoma. V was pared by 0 bases and J by 0 bases, with 5 bases between. Germline assignment: CDR1 MNHEY and CDR2 SMNVEV (reference sequence). The CDR3 has 14 amino acids. The protocol was immunoSEQ multiplex PCR, while the TCRdb copy is restricted to in-frame clones and leaves out a portion. The table includes some 38,000 clones, approximately 82% detected once. On this clone itself: What it binds is unknown.

Study-level points and caveats: Complete responders possessed baseline diversity comparable to newly diagnosed patients. The repertoire differences lack a defined cause, possibly disease activity or prior therapy.

Every patient relapsed after autologous stem cell transplantation, and brentuximab vedotin exposure varied. Each best response was a complete response, a partial response or progressive disease. The starting material was peripheral blood mononuclear cells (PBMCs), obtained before the second cycle of nivolumab. The chain combines TRBV27 with TRBJ1-1, with D unresolved. The clonotype comes from a human donor with classical Hodgkin lymphoma. The DNA of the CDR3 is TGTGCCAGCAGTTTATCACTTATGAACACTGAAGCTTTCTTT. Translation gives CASSLSLMNTEAFF.